Below, 13 T cell receptor beta chains from the same sample are listed, as sequenced in a study of early T cells in non-severe SARS-CoV-2 infection. MiXCR was run by TCRdb on the 5' RACE reads, yielding one entry per CDR3 protein. This sample has 75,000 to 80,000 distinct CDR3 sequences, with around 11% found just once. The material sequenced was whole blood, taken at baseline. The receptors originated from an adult who was a healthcare worker with PCR-confirmed SARS-CoV-2 infection or an uninfected control (not recorded which).

This clonotype was seen only a few times. V and J are TRBV4-2 and TRBJ1-1; tentative D call: TRBD1 (5 bases). Germline V lookup: CDR1 LGHNA, CDR2 YNFKEQ. The CDR3 covers 13 residues. V was shortened by 1 base and J by 11 bases, with 14 bases between the two germline ends. The CDR3: CASSQAWGDGAFF. CDR3 in DNA: TGTGCCAGCAGCCAAGCCTGGGGGGACGGGGCTTTCTTT.

The chain carries TRBV13 and TRBJ2-7; TRBD1 matches at 8 bases. The V gene end was trimmed by 5 bases and the J gene end by 7 bases; junction bases not matched to a gene: 19. CDR1 and CDR2 from the germline V gene are PRHDT and FYEKMQ (reference sequence). The CDR3 is made up of 17 amino acids. The CDR3 loop is CASSHRGKGQGADEQYF. The CDR3 coding sequence is TGTGCCAGCAGCCACAGGGGTAAAGGGCAGGGGGCGGATGAGCAGTACTTC. Full variable domain (remainder filled in from reference TRBV13 and TRBJ2-7): AAGVIQSPRHLIKEKRETATLKCYPIPRHDTVYWYQQGPGQDPQFLISFYEKMQSDKGSIPDRFSAQQFSDYHSELNMSSLELGDSALYFCASSHRGKGQGADEQYFGPGTRLTVT.

The sample holds a few counts of this clonotype. V gene TRBV19 combines with J gene TRBJ2-5; possible D gene TRBD1, 6 bases. The CDR3 extends over 13 amino acids. Trimming stripped 6 bases from V and 2 bases from J, with 10 bases between. Germline CDR1 and CDR2: LNHDA and SQIVND (reference sequence). The CDR3 protein is CASRGQGQETQYF. The CDR3 DNA is TGTGCCAGTAGAGGGCAGGGGCAAGAGACCCAGTACTTC.

Ten or more counts support this clonotype. The chain combines TRBV6-1 with TRBJ2-3; 10 nucleotides align to TRBD2. Germline V lookup: CDR1 MNHNS, CDR2 SASEGT. The CDR3 length is 15 residues. V was clipped by 4 bases and J by 1 base; unmatched bases: 2. CDR3 DNA: TGTGCCAGCAGTGCAACTAGCGGGGGCACAGATACGCAGTATTTT. Amino acid sequence: CASSATSGGTDTQYF.

This clonotype has at least ten counts. V is TRBV3-1 and J is TRBJ1-2; tentatively, D is TRBD1 (5 bases). The CDR3 length is 15 residues. V was cut by 1 base and J by 7 bases, with 16 bases left in between. Germline CDR1 and CDR2: LGHDT and YNNKEL (reference sequence). CDR3 protein: CASSQGGDSSSGYTF. The CDR3 bases are TGTGCCAGCAGCCAAGGAGGAGACAGTTCAAGTGGCTACACCTTC.

In its sample, this clonotype was seen a few times. The gene calls are TRBV2 and TRBJ2-3; D is undetermined. Trimming stripped 3 bases from V and 5 bases from J, with 15 bases between. The CDR3 is 15 amino acids. In germline, CDR1 is SNHLY, CDR2 FYNNEI. CDR3 residues: CASSDILGFGDTQYF. CDR3 in DNA: TGTGCCAGCAGTGATATATTGGGGTTTGGAGATACGCAGTATTTT.

The rearrangement uses TRBV5-6 and TRBJ1-6; 8 positions agree with TRBD1. This CDR3 region has 15 residues. Losses at the gene ends were 4 bases for V and 10 bases for J; bases not matched to a gene: 10. Germline V gene sequence: CDR1 SGHDT, CDR2 YYEEEE. This CDR3 is CASSADRGGVSPLHF. CDR3 in DNA: TGTGCCAGCAGCGCTGACAGGGGAGGCGTATCACCCCTCCACTTT.

In this sample, this clonotype turned up once. The chain has TRBV20-1 and TRBJ2-2; perhaps D is TRBD1 or TRBD2 (5 bases each). V dropped 0 bases and J dropped 7 bases, with 12 bases sitting between them. Germline loops: CDR1 DFQATT, CDR2 SNEGSKA (reference sequence). The CDR3 is 14 amino acids. CDR3 region: CSARDQGADGELFF. The DNA for the CDR3 is TGCAGTGCTAGAGATCAGGGAGCAGACGGGGAGCTGTTTTTT.

This clonotype was found many times. V and J are TRBV15 and TRBJ2-2; 8 bases match TRBD1. Trimming took 6 bases from V and 4 from J; bases not matched to a gene: 7. This CDR3 spans 15 amino acids. Germline lookup yields CDR1 LNHNV and CDR2 YYDKDF (reference sequence). CDR3 DNA sequence: TGTGCCACCAGGATAGACAGGGGTTTCACCGGGGAGCTGTTTTTT. Translated: CATRIDRGFTGELFF.

The CDR3 sequence is CASSQDPSGGLGETQYF. As DNA, the CDR3 is TGCGCCAGCAGCCAAGATCCCAGCGGGGGGCTCGGAGAGACCCAGTACTTC. The chain recombines TRBV4-3 with TRBJ2-5, with 9 bases lining up with TRBD2. Trimming took 0 bases from V and 4 from J; bases not matched to a gene: 9. This CDR3 region has 17 residues. Germline V gene lookup returns CDR1 LGHNA and CDR2 YSLEER.

This chain connects TRBV7-2 to TRBJ1-1, with 8 bases that match TRBD1. The CDR3 has 15 residues. CDR1 SGHTA and CDR2 FQGNSA come from the germline V gene. V was clipped by 5 bases and J by 5 bases; unmatched bases: 10. The CDR3 spells CASSLQSGGATEAFF. CDR3 DNA: TGTGCCAGCAGCCTCCAGTCAGGGGGCGCAACTGAAGCTTTCTTT.

This clonotype was detected a few times. The chain is built from TRBV29-1 and TRBJ2-7; 8 bases agree with TRBD1. CDR1 is SQVTM, CDR2 ANQGSEA, per germline. The junction had 13 bases not matched to a gene; V was cut back by 7 bases and J by 5 bases. This CDR3 is 14 amino acids long. The CDR3 nucleotides are TGCAGCGCCCAGACAGGGGTACTGATCGACGAGCAGTACTTC. Amino acids: CSAQTGVLIDEQYF.

This clonotype was picked up many times. This chain links TRBV28 with TRBJ2-2; D remains unclear. Germline CDR1 MDHEN, CDR2 SYDVKM. Trimming shortened V by 7 bases and J by 7 bases, and 10 bases separated the two germline ends. The length of the CDR3 is 12 residues. This chain's CDR3 is CASTKTFGELFF. CDR3 bases: TGTGCCAGCACGAAAACCTTCGGGGAGCTGTTTTTT. The complete variable domain, with remaining parts taken from reference TRBV28 and TRBJ2-2, reads DVKVTQSSRYLVKRTGEKVFLECVQDMDHENMFWYRQDPGLGLRLIYFSYDVKMKEKGDIPEGYSVSREKKERFSLILESASTNQTSMYLCASTKTFGELFFGEGSRLTVL.